These 17 T cell receptor beta chains share one sample of origin, sequenced in a study of cytomegalovirus exposure and HLA in healthy donors. The PCR made use of 60 Vbeta and 13 Jbeta primers. Sequencing was performed with immunoSEQ multiplex PCR; in TCRdb, only in-frame clones are kept and a portion is missing. The sample has 150,000 to 200,000 clones; 80% to 85% are singletons. The sequenced sample consisted of PBMCs. The receptors shown here come from a boy younger than 18 in good health and CMV-seronegative.

This clone was seen only once. J is TRBJ2-1 and V is TRBV9, with unresolved D. The CDR3 covers 12 residues. V shed 6 bases and J shed 5 bases, with 9 bases lying between them. In germline, CDR1 is SGDLS, CDR2 YYNGEE. CDR3 sequence: CASITRNNEQFF. CDR3 in DNA: TGTGCCAGCATTACGAGGAACAATGAGCAGTTCTTC.

The rearrangement joins TRBV21-1 to TRBJ2-7; the table's D gene call, TRBD1, was not cross checked with the DNA. TRBV21-1 is tagged as a pseudogene. The CDR3 loop spans 19 amino acids. CDR3 in amino acids: CASSGQIRCQGKPSYEQYF. The CDR3 bases are TGTGCCAGCAGCGGCCAAATCCGGTGTCAGGGAAAACCCTCCTACGAGCAGTACTTC.

V and J are TRBV7-8 and TRBJ1-2; D unresolved. The CDR3 sequence is 16 residues long. CDR1 and CDR2 from the germline V gene are SGHVS and FQNEAQ. V was clipped by 5 bases and J by 4 bases, with 20 bases between them. This CDR3 reads CASSPNVVTAGYGYTF. The CDR3 bases are TGTGCCAGCAGCCCAAACGTGGTAACAGCAGGCTATGGCTACACCTTC.

This clone was counted a few times. The V gene is TRBV27, the J gene TRBJ1-1, with 7 nucleotides matching TRBD1. Germline trimming cut 5 bases from V and 1 base from J; bases unmatched to any gene: 4. The CDR3 is 14 residues long. Germline CDR1 reads MNHEY; CDR2 reads SMNVEV (reference sequence). CDR3 DNA: TGTGCCAGCAGTCCACAGGGGCAGAACACTGAAGCTTTCTTT. Its translation: CASSPQGQNTEAFF.

In this sample, this clone turned up once. The J gene is TRBJ2-7, the V gene TRBV10-3; TRBD1 agrees at 7 bases. Germline CDR1 reads ENHRY; CDR2 reads SYGVKD. V lost 6 bases, J lost 3 bases, and 5 bases stayed unmatched. CDR3 length: 13 amino acids. CDR3 nucleotide sequence: TGTGCCATCAGGTCGAGGACAGGCTACGAGCAGTACTTC. Translation: CAIRSRTGYEQYF.

V usage is TRBV6-1 and J usage is TRBJ1-5; TRBD1 agrees at 7 bases. The germline CDR1 and CDR2 sequences are MNHNS and SASEGT. V gave up 6 bases and J gave up 12 bases; unmatched junction bases: 11. The CDR3 covers 13 residues. CDR3 in amino acids: CASRQTGSGIQHF. In DNA, the CDR3 is TGTGCCAGCAGGCAGACAGGGTCGGGTATCCAGCATTTT.

This chain joins TRBV27 and TRBJ2-5; D is ambiguous. There are 14 residues in the CDR3. Trimming cost V 3 bases and J 7 bases, with 15 bases left between them. Per germline, CDR1 MNHEY and CDR2 SMNVEV (reference sequence). The CDR3 DNA sequence: TGTGCCAGCAGTTTCCGAGGTACTGATGGGACCCAGTACTTC. Amino acids: CASSFRGTDGTQYF.

This chain joins TRBV30 and TRBJ1-2; TRBD1 aligns across 7 bases. The CDR3 spans 12 residues. Per the germline V gene, CDR1 is GTSNPN and CDR2 is SVGIG (reference sequence). V lost 3 bases to trimming and J lost 4 bases; unmatched junction nucleotides: 2. CDR3 sequence reads: CAWRTGTYGYTF. The CDR3 DNA follows: TGTGCCTGGAGGACAGGGACCTATGGCTACACCTTC.

This chain uses TRBV30 with TRBJ1-1; 9 positions agree with TRBD1. V shed 2 bases and J 10 bases; nucleotides not matched to a gene: 11. Germline V gives CDR1 GTSNPN, CDR2 SVGIG (reference sequence). This CDR3 region has 14 residues. The CDR3 DNA is TGTGCCTGGAGTAGCGGGACAGGGAGGTTAGTAGCTTTCTTT. Translating it yields CAWSSGTGRLVAFF.

The chain employs TRBV7-9 and TRBJ1-1; TRBD1 matches 7 bases. Losses at the gene ends were 3 bases for V and 1 base for J; bases not matched to a gene: 2. The CDR3 is 14 amino acids. Germline lookup yields CDR1 SEHNR and CDR2 FQNEAQ (reference sequence). The CDR3 loop reads CASSLGQKNTEAFF. In DNA form, the CDR3 reads TGTGCCAGCAGCTTGGGACAGAAGAACACTGAAGCTTTCTTT.

CDR3 sequence reads: CAWKGVGELFF. CDR3 DNA: TGTGCCTGGAAGGGGGTCGGGGAGCTGTTTTTT. The V and J genes are TRBV30 and TRBJ2-2, with a possible D match to TRBD1 (6 bases). The CDR3 contains 11 residues. Germline V gene sequence: CDR1 GTSNPN, CDR2 SVGIG (reference sequence). Trimming cost V 4 bases and J 7 bases, with 7 bases left between them.

J is TRBJ1-1 and V is TRBV5-6, with 7 bases aligning to TRBD1. This CDR3 has 17 residues. Germline V lookup: CDR1 SGHDT, CDR2 YYEEEE. V was clipped by 4 bases and J by 0 bases; unmatched bases: 12. CDR3 amino acids: CASSLYRTGLMNTEAFF. DNA for the CDR3: TGTGCCAGCAGCCTTTACAGGACAGGCCTCATGAACACTGAAGCTTTCTTT.

V is TRBV5-4 and J is TRBJ1-2; D possibly corresponds to TRBD1 (5 bases). Germline assignment: CDR1 SGHNT and CDR2 YYREEE (reference sequence). This CDR3 spans 17 amino acids. The ends were cut back, 6 bases at V and 2 bases at J, with 23 bases in the middle. CDR3 nucleotides: TGTGCCAGCAACCCCGGAGGGACGTCAACCGCGAACTATGGCTACACCTTC. Its protein is CASNPGGTSTANYGYTF.

The chain has TRBV30 and TRBJ1-2; no reliable D call. This CDR3 spans 13 amino acids. Trimming pared 3 bases from V and 4 bases from J, leaving 12 bases between. Germline V gene sequence: CDR1 GTSNPN, CDR2 SVGIG (reference sequence). CDR3 loop: CAWRLESFYGYTF. CDR3 in DNA: TGTGCCTGGAGATTGGAGTCTTTCTATGGCTACACCTTC.

The chain combines TRBV5-1 with TRBJ2-7; D uncertain. Trimming pared 2 bases from V and 3 bases from J, leaving 12 bases between. CDR3 size: 14 residues. Germline V CDR1 and CDR2: SGHRS, YFSETQ. In nucleotides, the CDR3 is TGCGCCAGCAGCTTCGGCTTGGGCCTCTACGAGCAGTACTTC. Its protein is CASSFGLGLYEQYF.

The gene calls are TRBV13 and TRBJ2-1; the match to TRBD2 covers 12 bases. Germline V CDR1 and CDR2: PRHDT, FYEKMQ (reference sequence). V dropped 3 bases and J dropped 4; count of bases not matched to a gene: 4. The CDR3 is 16 residues long. The DNA for the CDR3 is TGTGCCAGCAGCTTCGGACTAGCGGGATCTTACAATGAGCAGTTCTTC. This encodes CASSFGLAGSYNEQFF.

As concerns this clone: A read error may account for a junction end that differs from germline. The rearrangement links TRBV29-1 to TRBJ1-2, with TRBD1 matching 8 bases. The germline V gene has CDR1 SQVTM and CDR2 ANQGSEA. CDR3 length: 12 amino acids. CDR3 bases: TGCAGCGTTGCGGACAGGGTAAACGGCTACATCTTC. The encoded protein is CSVADRVNGYIF.